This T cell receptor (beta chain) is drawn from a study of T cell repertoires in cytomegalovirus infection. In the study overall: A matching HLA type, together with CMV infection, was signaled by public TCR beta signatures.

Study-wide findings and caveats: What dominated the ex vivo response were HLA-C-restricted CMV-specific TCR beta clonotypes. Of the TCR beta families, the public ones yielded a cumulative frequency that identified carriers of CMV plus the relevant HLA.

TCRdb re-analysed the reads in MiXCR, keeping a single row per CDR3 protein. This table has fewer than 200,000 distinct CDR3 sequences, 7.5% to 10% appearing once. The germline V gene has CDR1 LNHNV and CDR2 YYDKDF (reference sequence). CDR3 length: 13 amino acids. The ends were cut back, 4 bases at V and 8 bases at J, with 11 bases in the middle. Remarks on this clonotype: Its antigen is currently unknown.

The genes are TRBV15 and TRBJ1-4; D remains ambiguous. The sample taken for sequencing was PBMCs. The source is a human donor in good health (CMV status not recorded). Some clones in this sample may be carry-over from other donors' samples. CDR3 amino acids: CATSTRLGEKLFF. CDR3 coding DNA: TGTGCCACCAGCACACGCTTAGGGGAAAAACTGTTTTTT.